This T cell receptor beta chain stems from a study of regulatory and conventional T cells in RAG deficiency. Conventional CD4+ T cells were sorted from blood as CD25-low CD127-high cells. This CDR3 contains 15 residues. V shed 6 bases and J 2 bases; nucleotides not matched to a gene: 4. From germline, CDR1 is MNHNS and CDR2 SASEGT. Repertoires were generated with immunoSEQ multiplex PCR, while TCRdb's copy carries only in-frame clones and drops some. Among more than 20,000 clones listed, approximately 95% were seen once. These data also formed part of another study, on regulatory T cells. That investigation notes: The primer mix had 52 TRBV and 13 TRBJ primers.

The sequencing input was CD25- CD4+ T cells sorted from blood. The chain couples TRBV6-1 to TRBJ2-2; TRBD1 agrees at 9 bases. This TCR was sampled from a human donor in good health. CDR3 region: CASSRDRANTGELFF. CDR3 sequence (DNA): TGTGCCAGCAGCCGGGACAGGGCTAACACCGGGGAGCTGTTTTTT.